This TCR beta chain was identified in a study of blood T cell repertoires in COVID-19. The age range of participants was 18 to 89 years, with residence in about two dozen US areas. In assigning cohorts, the study relied on participant-reported clinical history. In the original processing: Researchers report that nucleated cell counts were estimated from reference gene primer amplification. Sequencing was performed with immunoSEQ multiplex PCR; in TCRdb, only in-frame clones are kept and a portion is missing. V, J and clone size are those of that table, while D and trimming were read from the DNA. The repertoire consists of around 250,000 clones, with approximately 90% occurring once and the leading ten covering 2.8%. The source is a man between 35 and 55 years old who had been exposed to COVID-19. Sequenced material: PBMCs or T cells enriched from blood (not recorded which).

The CDR3 here is CASSRTPDRANSPLHF. The CDR3 DNA sequence: TGTGCCAGCAGCCGGACCCCAGACAGGGCAAATTCACCCCTCCACTTT. V is TRBV2 and J is TRBJ1-6; 7 nucleotides agree with TRBD1. In germline, CDR1 is SNHLY, CDR2 FYNNEI. This CDR3 region has 16 residues. V was clipped by 6 bases and J by 7 bases; unmatched bases: 12. Combining the CDR3 with reference TRBV2 and TRBJ1-6 gives the whole variable domain EPEVTQTPSHQVTQMGQEVILRCVPISNHLYFYWYRQILGQKVEFLVSFYNNEISEKSEIFDDQFSVERPDGSNFTLKIRSTKLEDSAMYFCASSRTPDRANSPLHFGNGTRLTVT.